The clone carrying this T cell receptor (beta chain) has just one count. Its antigen is not identified. The study treated chemo-refractory metastatic non-small-cell lung cancer patients with focal radiation plus ipilimumab CTLA-4 blockade. This entry is derived from a study of radiotherapy plus CTLA-4 blockade in lung cancer. Overall study context: About 17% of enrolled patients responded objectively, and approximately 30% had disease control. Findings of the study overall: Peripheral blood showed expansion of tumor-derived TCR clones after radiotherapy and ipilimumab. Reports state that early shifts in blood T cell clones, with interferon-beta, best predicted response.

The CDR3 totals 11 residues. Deletions cut 5 bases from V and 5 bases from J, with 10 bases between. Germline CDR1 DFQATT, CDR2 SNEGSKA (reference sequence). Method: immunoSEQ multiplex PCR; TCRdb's copy keeps in-frame clones and lacks some. The table lists 30,000 or so clones, around 70% of them singletons. The TCR comes from a human donor with non-small cell lung cancer whose response to radiotherapy plus ipilimumab could not be evaluated. Material: peripheral blood, obtained from a patient treated with radiotherapy plus ipilimumab. The V gene is TRBV20-1, the J gene TRBJ2-7; D possibly corresponds to TRBD1 (6 bases). The CDR3 coding sequence is TGCAGTGCTCAGGGGATCGACGAGCAGTACTTC. It specifies CSAQGIDEQYF.